Below are 15 T cell receptor beta chains sequenced from a single sample in a study of T-cell reconstitution after alpha-beta-depleted transplantation in children. The TCRbeta library was prepared with unique molecular identifiers. Using its own MiXCR run on the PCR reads, TCRdb lists one record per CDR3 protein. The sample carries 250,000 to 300,000 distinct CDR3 sequences, more than 9% recorded once. Sequences were derived from peripheral blood, sampled 180 days after TCRalphabeta/CD19-depleted stem cell transplant. The receptor source for this set is a male patient between 2 and 15 years old who had a stem cell transplant for chronic granulomatous disease, so the T cells may come from the graft donor.

This clonotype was recorded at least ten times. The chain is built from TRBV11-2 and TRBJ2-7; the D gene could be TRBD1 or TRBD2 (7 bases each). The CDR3 has 11 amino acids. Germline CDR1 reads SGHAT; CDR2 reads FQNNGV. Trimming removed 5 bases from V and 7 bases from J, with 9 bases in between. The CDR3 DNA follows: TGTGCCAGCAGCCAGGGGGGGGAGCAGTACTTC. Protein: CASSQGGEQYF.

This clonotype was seen at least ten times. The chain uses TRBV12-3 or TRBV12-4 and TRBJ1-3; 8 nucleotides align to TRBD1. CDR3 length equals 13 residues. V was pared by 9 bases and J by 7 bases, with 8 bases of the junction left unmatched. In nucleotides, the CDR3 is TGTGCCAGTCGACAGGGGAAGAAGAACACCATATATTTT. Amino acids: CASRQGKKNTIYF.

This clonotype was counted at least ten times. CDR3 sequence: CATSDPGRGTQYF. The CDR3 nucleotides are TGTGCCACCAGTGATCCGGGCCGGGGTACGCAGTATTTT. The rearrangement uses TRBV24-1 and TRBJ2-3; TRBD2 might be the D (5 bases). The V gene lost 3 bases and the J gene lost 8 bases, with 11 bases spanning the gap. From germline, CDR1 is KGHDR and CDR2 SFDVKD. The CDR3 extends over 13 amino acids.

This clonotype was recorded many times. The V and J genes are TRBV12-3 or TRBV12-4 and TRBJ1-4; 7 bases align to TRBD1. The CDR3 is 15 residues long. V was clipped by 2 bases and J by 7 bases; unmatched bases: 7. The CDR3 loop is CASSLFRQGPEKLFF. Here the CDR3 DNA reads TGTGCCAGCAGTTTATTCAGACAGGGTCCTGAAAAACTGTTTTTT.

This clonotype was seen at least ten times. The J gene is TRBJ2-3, the V gene TRBV27, with no clear D. CDR1 and CDR2 (germline): MNHEY, SMNVEV (reference sequence). This CDR3 is 16 amino acids long. V lost 4 bases and J 6 bases, leaving 20 bases between the germline ends. CDR3 residues: CASSSGPASVYDTQYF. The CDR3 nucleotides are TGTGCCAGCAGTTCCGGGCCAGCTTCAGTTTACGATACGCAGTATTTT.

This clonotype was counted many times. The chain links TRBV4-3 to TRBJ2-7; D may be TRBD1 (6 bases). V was cut by 3 bases and J by 1 base, with 16 bases left in between. Germline values: CDR1 LGHNA, CDR2 YSLEER. This CDR3 has 16 residues. The CDR3 protein is CASSQEVPGQSYEQYF. The CDR3 DNA sequence: TGCGCCAGCAGCCAGGAAGTCCCGGGACAATCCTACGAGCAGTACTTC.

This clonotype was seen at least ten times. The genes are TRBV20-1 and TRBJ2-3; unclear D gene. Germline values: CDR1 DFQATT, CDR2 SNEGSKA (reference sequence). This CDR3 region has 14 residues. The V gene lost 3 bases and the J gene lost 3 bases, with 13 bases spanning the gap. This chain's CDR3 is CSARLSINTDTQYF. For the CDR3, the DNA is TGCAGTGCTAGGTTGTCGATTAATACAGATACGCAGTATTTT.

This clonotype was observed at least ten times. The chain employs TRBV6-2 or TRBV6-3 and TRBJ2-7; D gene unclear. V lost 0 bases and J 2 bases, leaving 17 bases between the germline ends. The V gene's germline CDR1 is MNHEY and CDR2 SVGEGT. This CDR3 contains 17 residues. The CDR3 loop is CASSYSRFTESTYEQYF. The CDR3 DNA reads TGTGCCAGCAGTTACTCGAGGTTCACGGAGTCAACCTACGAGCAGTACTTC.

There are many counts of this clonotype. The V call is TRBV4-2, the J call TRBJ2-7; D uncertain. Germline assignment: CDR1 LGHNA and CDR2 YNFKEQ. The CDR3 spans 11 residues. V was pared by 3 bases and J by 7 bases, with 7 bases between. CDR3 residues: CASSQGREQYF. The CDR3 DNA follows: TGTGCCAGCAGCCAGGGTCGGGAGCAGTACTTC.

At least ten counts were recorded for this clonotype. V and J are TRBV7-9 and TRBJ1-4; a weak D match, TRBD1 (5 bases). The CDR3 is 15 amino acids. V was shortened by 1 base and J by 8 bases, with 14 bases between the two germline ends. Germline V gene lookup returns CDR1 SEHNR and CDR2 FQNEAQ (reference sequence). As DNA, the CDR3 is TGTGCCAGCAGCTTAGGTCAAGCAGGGCGAGAAAAACTGTTTTTT. It codes for CASSLGQAGREKLFF. The full variable domain, with the rest looked up from reference TRBV7-9 and TRBJ1-4, is DTGVSQNPRHKITKRGQNVTFRCDPISEHNRLYWYRQTLGQGPEFLTYFQNEAQLEKSRLLSDRFSAERPKGSFSTLEIQRTEQGDSAMYLCASSLGQAGREKLFFGSGTQLSVL.

The chain uses TRBV11-2 and TRBJ2-1, with 14 bases that match TRBD2. With 6 bases clipped from V and 4 bases from J, the junction kept 11 bases outside the gene matches. Germline CDR1 SGHAT, CDR2 FQNNGV. The CDR3 runs 18 residues. This chain's CDR3 is CASRLLTSGRARYNEQFF. The CDR3 DNA follows: TGTGCCAGCAGACTCCTGACTAGCGGGAGGGCCCGGTACAATGAGCAGTTCTTC.

This clonotype has at least ten counts. The rearrangement joins TRBV9 to TRBJ2-7; 8 nucleotides line up with TRBD1. CDR1 is SGDLS, CDR2 YYNGEE, per germline. The CDR3 has 15 amino acids. Trimming cost V 3 bases and J 6 bases; bases outside gene matches: 11. The CDR3 loop is CASSGTPGQEGEQYF. The DNA of the CDR3 is TGTGCCAGCAGCGGCACGCCGGGACAGGAAGGCGAGCAGTACTTC.

The table lists this clonotype with many counts. The V gene is TRBV21-1, the J gene TRBJ2-7; the table calls TRBD2, which could not be checked here. TRBV21-1 is listed as a pseudogene. This CDR3 is 15 amino acids long. The CDR3 sequence is CASSKGEGFSYEQYF. CDR3 in DNA: TGTGCCAGCAGCAAGGGGGAGGGTTTCTCCTACGAGCAGTACTTC.

Many counts were recorded for this clonotype. This chain connects TRBV11-2 to TRBJ2-1, with 12 bases identical to TRBD2. Unmatched junction bases numbered 5, after V lost 5 bases and J lost 6 bases. There are 15 residues in the CDR3. CDR1 and CDR2 (germline): SGHAT, FQNNGV. In DNA form, the CDR3 reads TGTGCCAGCAGCCTAGCGGGAGGGCCGGGCAATGAGCAGTTCTTC. It codes for CASSLAGGPGNEQFF.

There are many counts of this clonotype. The CDR3: CASSLVVGREGGYTF. The CDR3 nucleotides are TGTGCCAGCAGCTTAGTAGTAGGTAGGGAAGGCGGCTACACCTTC. The genes are TRBV7-9 and TRBJ1-2, with D unresolved. Germline V gene lookup returns CDR1 SEHNR and CDR2 FQNEAQ (reference sequence). The CDR3 loop spans 15 amino acids. V lost 1 base and J lost 8, with 17 bases in between. Variable domain in full (rest from reference TRBV7-9 and TRBJ1-2): DTGVSQNPRHKITKRGQNVTFRCDPISEHNRLYWYRQTLGQGPEFLTYFQNEAQLEKSRLLSDRFSAERPKGSFSTLEIQRTEQGDSAMYLCASSLVVGREGGYTFGSGTRLTVV.